The entry below gives a single T cell receptor (beta chain) sequence along with its context. Reverse transcription of roughly 0.5 to 1 ug RNA was performed with random hexamers. MiXCR, applied by TCRdb to the immunoSEQ multiplex PCR reads, yields one record per CDR3 protein. The sample has under 200,000 distinct CDR3 sequences; roughly 95% are singletons. The CDR3 is 16 residues long. Trimming removed 6 bases from V and 0 bases from J; junction bases left unmatched: 8. Germline V CDR1 and CDR2: MNHEY, SVGEGT. This sample was included in a study of CD8 T cells in Susac syndrome. Source material: CD4+ T cells from PBMCs. The chain joins TRBV6-2 or TRBV6-3 to TRBJ2-1, with 7 positions matching TRBD2. The sequence came from a human donor in good health. CDR3 protein: CASSPIGGISYNEQFF. The CDR3 nucleotides read TGTGCCAGCAGCCCGATCGGGGGGATCTCCTACAATGAGCAGTTCTTC.